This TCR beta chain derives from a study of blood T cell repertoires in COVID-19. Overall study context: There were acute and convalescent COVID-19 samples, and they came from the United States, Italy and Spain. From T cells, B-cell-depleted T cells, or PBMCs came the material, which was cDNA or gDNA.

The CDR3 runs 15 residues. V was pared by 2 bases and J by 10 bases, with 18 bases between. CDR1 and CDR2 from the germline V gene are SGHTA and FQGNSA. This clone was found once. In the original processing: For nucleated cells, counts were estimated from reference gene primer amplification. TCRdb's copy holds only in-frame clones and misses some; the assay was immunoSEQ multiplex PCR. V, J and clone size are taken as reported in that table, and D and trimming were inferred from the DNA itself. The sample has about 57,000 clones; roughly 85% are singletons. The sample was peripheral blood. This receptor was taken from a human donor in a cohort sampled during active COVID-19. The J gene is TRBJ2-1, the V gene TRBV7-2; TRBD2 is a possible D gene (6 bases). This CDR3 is CASSLSGQPGSEQFF. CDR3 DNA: TGTGCCAGCAGCTTAAGCGGACAACCCGGGAGCGAGCAGTTCTTC.